This T cell receptor (beta chain) was sequenced during a study of post-analysis software for immune sequencing data. Study details: Relapsing-remitting, secondary progressive and progressive-relapsing courses of multiple sclerosis were included. Whole-study results and caveats: F measure showed strong co-clustering of same-batch samples. Five or six TRBV segments (TRBV5-6, TRBV5-1 and TRBV20-1 among them) occurred more frequently in patients than in controls. A significant reduction in normalized Chao1 diversity was observed in multiple sclerosis patients versus controls.

As for this clonotype: Its matching antigen is unknown.

Unique molecular identifiers tagged the TCR beta cDNA libraries. Starting from approximately 1 to 10 million T cells, the study yielded 450,000 to 500,000 cDNA molecules. From the PCR reads, TCRdb called clonotypes with MiXCR, one entry per CDR3 protein. Of fewer than 700,000 distinct CDR3 sequences listed, roughly 45% were seen once; the top ten hold about 1.5%. The germline V gene encodes CDR1 MGHRA and CDR2 YSYEKL. Trimming left V 7 bases short and J 2 bases short, with 18 bases between. CDR3 length equals 15 residues. The chain combines TRBV4-1 with TRBJ2-7, with D perhaps TRBD1 (6 bases). Material: blood. This sequence originates from a girl aged 5 to 17 with multiple sclerosis. The CDR3 region is CASNPFAGDAYEQYF. The CDR3 coding sequence is TGCGCCAGCAACCCCTTCGCAGGGGACGCCTACGAGCAGTACTTC.